This T cell receptor beta chain is drawn from a study of blood T cell repertoires in COVID-19. Study background: Donors in the United States, Italy and Spain gave samples during acute or convalescent COVID-19.

Participant-reported clinical history was the basis for cohort assignment. In the original workflow: Researchers report that nucleated cell counts were estimated from reference gene primer amplification. Sequenced by immunoSEQ multiplex PCR; TCRdb stores in-frame clones only, minus some. V and J calls and clone size come straight from that table; D and trimming were deduced from the DNA. This table holds 300,000 to 400,000 clones, around 89% found once. Germline V gene lookup returns CDR1 SGHAT and CDR2 FQNNGV. The CDR3 contains 17 residues. The V and J ends lost 5 bases and 3 bases, in that order; junction bases with no gene match: 13.

The TCR sequence derives from a woman under 40 with acute COVID-19. Specimen: PBMCs or T cells enriched from blood (not recorded which). The chain uses TRBV11-2 and TRBJ1-5; the match to TRBD1 covers 7 bases. CDR3 bases: TGTGCCAGCAGCCGCGGGACAGCCCAAGGATTCAATCAGCCCCAGCATTTT. The encoded protein is CASSRGTAQGFNQPQHF. Supplemented by reference TRBV11-2 and TRBJ1-5, the full variable domain reads EAGVAQSPRYKIIEKRQSVAFWCNPISGHATLYWYQQILGQGPKLLIQFQNNGVVDDSQLPKDRFSAERLKGVDSTLKIQPAKLEDSAVYLCASSRGTAQGFNQPQHFGDGTRLSIL.